The 26 T cell receptor beta chains reported below all come from one sample, sequenced in a study of identical twins (TCRdb year 2016). The library was prepared using 5' RACE. Sequenced on an Illumina HiSeq 2000. TCRdb reran the public reads through fastp at Q25 and MiXCR, keeping productive beta chains. All rows with the same CDR3 protein become a single entry with the most common DNA and genes. A total of 650,000 to 750,000 distinct CDR3 sequences appear in this sample, around 20% of them only once. The top ten clonotypes cover 4.3% of the sample. These records were also assigned to another study, of T cells expressing NK-cell markers.

Sequencing used PBMCs. The receptors derive from a woman aged 18-29 years in good health.

Only a few counts were recorded for this clonotype. This rearrangement joins TRBV3-1 to TRBJ2-1, with D unresolved. This CDR3 has 13 residues. Germline V gene data show CDR1 as LGHDT and CDR2 as YNNKEL (reference sequence). Trimming removed 0 bases from V and 8 bases from J, with 8 bases in between. CDR3 nucleotide sequence: TGTGCCAGCAGCCAAGATCTTGTGGATGAGCAGTTCTTC. It translates to CASSQDLVDEQFF.

The V call is TRBV12-3 or TRBV12-4, the J call TRBJ2-1; perhaps D is TRBD1 or TRBD2 (5 bases each). V was pared by 3 bases and J by 2 bases, with 8 bases between. The CDR3 has 14 residues. The chain's CDR3 is CASSFWGTYNEQFF. CDR3 DNA: TGTGCCAGCAGTTTTTGGGGGACCTACAATGAGCAGTTCTTC.

This clonotype was observed many times. The rearrangement links TRBV29-1 to TRBJ1-2; D not certain. The CDR3 contains 14 residues. Germline V gene data show CDR1 as SQVTM and CDR2 as ANQGSEA. V lost 5 bases and J 3 bases, leaving 16 bases between the germline ends. CDR3 sequence (DNA): TGCAGCGTTCGGTTGGCCCGACTGGACTATGGCTACACCTTC. Translated, it gives CSVRLARLDYGYTF. Complete variable domain (other parts from reference TRBV29-1 and TRBJ1-2): SAVISQKPSRDICQRGTSLTIQCQVDSQVTMMFWYRQQPGQSLTLIATANQGSEATYESGFVIDKFPISRPNLTFSTLTVSNMSPEDSSIYLCSVRLARLDYGYTFGSGTRLTVV.

This chain links TRBV20-1 with TRBJ1-1, with TRBD1 as a possible D gene (6 bases). CDR1 is DFQATT, CDR2 SNEGSKA, per germline (reference sequence). This CDR3 region has 13 residues. The V end was cut by 6 bases, the J end by 5 bases, with 16 bases between. CDR3 coding DNA: TGCAGTGCGTTACAGGGTAGACCGACTGAAGCTTTCTTT. Translation gives CSALQGRPTEAFF.

This clonotype showed up many times. V and J are TRBV20-1 and TRBJ1-1, with D unresolved. V lost 3 bases, J lost 3 bases, and 8 bases lay in between. The CDR3 runs 12 residues. Germline CDR1 DFQATT, CDR2 SNEGSKA (reference sequence). DNA of the CDR3: TGCAGTGCTAGGGTCCGAGACACTGAAGCTTTCTTT. As protein: CSARVRDTEAFF.

The table lists this clonotype with many counts. J is TRBJ2-1 and V is TRBV5-6; TRBD2 aligns across 8 bases. After removal of 4 bases from V and 4 bases from J, the junction contained 7 bases not matched to a gene. The CDR3 contains 15 residues. Germline V CDR1 and CDR2: SGHDT, YYEEEE. The CDR3 DNA follows: TGTGCCAGCAGCCCAACTGCGGGGGGATACAATGAGCAGTTCTTC. Protein product: CASSPTAGGYNEQFF.

This clonotype appeared many times. J is TRBJ1-1 and V is TRBV12-3 or TRBV12-4; a possible D gene is TRBD1 (5 bases). The CDR3 totals 14 residues. Deletions cut 0 bases from V and 2 bases from J, with 7 bases between. As DNA, the CDR3 is TGTGCCAGCAGTTTAGCGGGGGTAAACACTGAAGCTTTCTTT. As protein: CASSLAGVNTEAFF.

The table lists this clonotype with a few counts. The chain combines TRBV7-6 with TRBJ2-7; TRBD2 aligns across 14 bases. V lost 1 base, J lost 7 bases, and 12 bases stayed unmatched. Germline assignment: CDR1 SGHVS and CDR2 FNYEAQ. The CDR3 is made up of 18 amino acids. The CDR3 spells CASSLELTGTSGRGEQYF. CDR3 nucleotides: TGTGCCAGCAGCTTAGAGCTTACCGGGACTAGCGGGAGAGGGGAGCAGTACTTC.

The table lists this clonotype with many counts. V and J are TRBV24-1 and TRBJ2-1, with 12 positions matching TRBD2. Germline loops: CDR1 KGHDR, CDR2 SFDVKD. V was pared by 6 bases and J by 6 bases, with 5 bases of the junction left unmatched. This CDR3 comprises 15 residues. The chain's CDR3 is CATSLAGGPGNEQFF. Here the CDR3 DNA reads TGTGCCACCAGTCTAGCGGGAGGGCCCGGCAATGAGCAGTTCTTC.

This clonotype has a handful of counts. This chain connects TRBV25-1 to TRBJ2-7; TRBD1 is a possible D gene (6 bases). The germline V gene has CDR1 MGHDK and CDR2 SYGVNS. Trimming removed 6 bases at V and 4 bases at J, with 16 bases between. CDR3 length equals 14 residues. Here the CDR3 DNA reads TGTGCCAGCAGGGGACACAGGTGGGGGTACGAGCAGTACTTC. Translation gives CASRGHRWGYEQYF.

The chain recombines TRBV6-6 with TRBJ2-3; no reliable D call. Germline V lookup: CDR1 MNHNY, CDR2 SVGAGI (reference sequence). The CDR3 spans 13 residues. V was shortened by 7 bases and J by 1 base, with 9 bases between the two germline ends. CDR3 protein: CASNYAGTDTQYF. Written as DNA, the CDR3 is TGTGCCAGCAATTATGCGGGCACAGATACGCAGTATTTT.

This clonotype was counted ten times or more. One end of the junction is discordant with germline, which a read error may explain. The V call is TRBV9, the J call TRBJ2-7; D is uncertain. Germline V lookup: CDR1 SGDLS, CDR2 YYNGEE. CDR3 length: 12 amino acids. The CDR3, as DNA: TGCGCCAGCAGTGGCGACGGTTACGAGCAGTACTTC. Its protein product is CASSGDGYEQYF. The full variable domain, rest sourced from reference TRBV9 and TRBJ2-7, is DSGVTQTPKHLITATGQRVTLRCSPRSGDLSVYWYQQSLDQGLQFLIQYYNGEERAKGNILERFSAQQFPDLHSELNLSSLELGDSALYFCASSGDGYEQYFGPGTRLTVT.

This chain uses TRBV27 with TRBJ2-7, with unresolved D. Per the germline V gene, CDR1 is MNHEY and CDR2 is SMNVEV (reference sequence). Trimming pared 0 bases from V and 2 bases from J, leaving 20 bases between. The length of the CDR3 is 18 residues. The CDR3 sequence is CASSLSGKFGRQTYEQYF. Here the CDR3 DNA reads TGTGCCAGCAGTTTATCGGGAAAGTTTGGACGCCAGACCTACGAGCAGTACTTC.

The rearrangement uses TRBV9 and TRBJ1-1; 10 bases line up with TRBD1. The ends lost 6 bases at V and 3 bases at J; junction bases unmatched: 5. In germline, CDR1 is SGDLS, CDR2 YYNGEE. The length of the CDR3 is 14 residues. CDR3 region: CASTAGTGDTEAFF. The CDR3, as DNA: TGTGCCAGCACCGCCGGGACAGGGGACACTGAAGCTTTCTTT. The entire variable domain, with the rest obtained from reference TRBV9 and TRBJ1-1, is as follows: DSGVTQTPKHLITATGQRVTLRCSPRSGDLSVYWYQQSLDQGLQFLIQYYNGEERAKGNILERFSAQQFPDLHSELNLSSLELGDSALYFCASTAGTGDTEAFFGQGTRLTVV.

The gene calls are TRBV7-2 and TRBJ1-5, with 10 bases fitting TRBD1. After removal of 3 bases from V and 8 bases from J, the junction contained 4 bases not matched to a gene. Germline values: CDR1 SGHTA, CDR2 FQGNSA. The CDR3 length is 14 residues. The CDR3 is CASSLTGGLEPQHF. The CDR3 region has the DNA TGTGCCAGCAGCTTGACAGGGGGCTTAGAGCCCCAGCATTTT. The variable domain in full, with the rest retrieved from reference TRBV7-2 and TRBJ1-5, is GAGVSQSPSNKVTEKGKDVELRCDPISGHTALYWYRQSLGQGLEFLIYFQGNSAPDKSGLPSDRFSAERTGGSVSTLTIQRTQQEDSAVYLCASSLTGGLEPQHFGDGTRLSIL.

The chain employs TRBV20-1 and TRBJ1-2; D gene ambiguous. V was shortened by 2 bases and J by 0 bases, with 4 bases between the two germline ends. Per the germline V gene, CDR1 is DFQATT and CDR2 is SNEGSKA (reference sequence). The CDR3 is 12 amino acids. In DNA, the CDR3 is TGCAGTGCTAGACAGACTAACTATGGCTACACCTTC. It is translated as CSARQTNYGYTF.

This clonotype was recorded a few times. The chain uses TRBV20-1 and TRBJ2-3; 13 bases align to TRBD2. This CDR3 spans 18 amino acids. V gave up 0 bases and J gave up 4 bases; unmatched junction bases: 10. CDR1 is DFQATT and CDR2 is SNEGSKA in the germline V gene (reference sequence). In DNA, the CDR3 is TGCAGTGCTAGAGATCGGAGTTTCGGACTAGCGGGAGCAGATACGCAGTATTTT. Residues: CSARDRSFGLAGADTQYF.

The genes are TRBV6-6 and TRBJ2-1, with no clear D. The CDR3 is made up of 12 amino acids. Deletions cut 8 bases from V and 3 bases from J, with 8 bases between. Germline V gene data show CDR1 as MNHNY and CDR2 as SVGAGI (reference sequence). CDR3 in amino acids: CASGVGYNEQFF. CDR3 nucleotides: TGTGCCAGCGGGGTGGGCTACAATGAGCAGTTCTTC.

This clonotype came up a few times. The chain couples TRBV5-6 to TRBJ1-3; possible D gene TRBD1, 5 bases. The CDR3 spans 14 residues. Between the trimmed V and J ends, which lost 10 bases and 2 bases, there was a span of 16 bases. Germline lookup yields CDR1 SGHDT and CDR2 YYEEEE. CDR3 sequence reads: CASKVGTAGNTIYF. The CDR3 DNA reads as TGTGCCTCCAAAGTGGGGACGGCTGGAAACACCATATATTTT.

This chain joins TRBV5-1 and TRBJ2-7, with 8 positions matching TRBD2. The CDR3 has 15 residues. Germline V gives CDR1 SGHRS, CDR2 YFSETQ. The V segment lost 1 base and the J segment 6 bases; nucleotides outside the gene matches: 9. In DNA, the CDR3 is TGCGCCAGCAGCTTGTTTCCGGGAGGGCCTTCCGAGCAGTACTTC. This codes for CASSLFPGGPSEQYF. The full variable domain, completed using reference TRBV5-1 and TRBJ2-7, is KAGVTQTPRYLIKTRGQQVTLSCSPISGHRSVSWYQQTPGQGLQFLFEYFSETQRNKGNFPGRFSGRQFSNSRSEMNVSTLELGDSALYLCASSLFPGGPSEQYFGPGTRLTVT.

The chain couples TRBV7-9 to TRBJ1-1, with TRBD1 as a possible D gene (5 bases). Per the germline V gene, CDR1 is SEHNR and CDR2 is FQNEAQ (reference sequence). V lost 2 bases and J 8 bases, leaving 12 bases between the germline ends. The CDR3 spans 13 residues. The CDR3 nucleotides are TGTGCCAGCAGCTTACAGGGTTGGTTAGAAGCTTTCTTT. The encoded protein is CASSLQGWLEAFF.

This chain joins TRBV6-2 or TRBV6-3 and TRBJ2-1; D possibly corresponds to TRBD1 (5 bases). Germline CDR1 and CDR2: MNHEY and SVGEGT. There are 14 residues in the CDR3. V gave up 8 bases and J gave up 1 base, with 12 bases separating them. CDR3 sequence: CASDSARSYNEQFF. CDR3 DNA: TGTGCCAGCGACAGCGCTAGATCCTACAATGAGCAGTTCTTC.

This chain joins TRBV10-3 and TRBJ2-7, with D possibly called TRBD1 or TRBD2 (6 bases each). This CDR3 is built from 16 residues. CDR1 and CDR2 (germline): ENHRY, SYGVKD. V lost 0 bases to trimming and J lost 6 bases, with 18 bases between them. The CDR3 DNA follows: TGTGCCATCAGTGAGTCGGGGGGCCAAGGAGCGCCCGAGCAGTACTTC. This gives the protein CAISESGGQGAPEQYF.

The rearrangement joins TRBV20-1 to TRBJ2-5; TRBD1 might be the D (5 bases). This CDR3 region has 13 residues. Germline CDR1 DFQATT, CDR2 SNEGSKA (reference sequence). V lost 3 bases to trimming and J lost 1 base, with 9 bases between them. The CDR3 sequence is CSASPDTQETQYF. The CDR3 nucleotides read TGCAGTGCTAGCCCGGACACCCAAGAGACCCAGTACTTC.

This clonotype was seen only a few times. The chain has TRBV7-9 and TRBJ2-3; D is uncertain. This CDR3 spans 12 amino acids. CDR1 is SEHNR, CDR2 FQNEAQ, per germline (reference sequence). V lost 11 bases to trimming and J lost 5 bases, with 14 bases between them. The CDR3 bases are TGTGCCGGGGTGGCTAGAGGAGATACGCAGTATTTT. Translating gives CAGVARGDTQYF.

The rearrangement uses TRBV28 and TRBJ2-7, with TRBD1 matching 9 bases. The V segment lost 6 bases and the J segment 7 bases; nucleotides outside the gene matches: 4. From germline, CDR1 is MDHEN and CDR2 SYDVKM. The CDR3 is made up of 12 amino acids. The CDR3 reads CASSGQGREQYF. CDR3 DNA: TGTGCCAGCAGCGGACAGGGGAGGGAGCAGTACTTC.